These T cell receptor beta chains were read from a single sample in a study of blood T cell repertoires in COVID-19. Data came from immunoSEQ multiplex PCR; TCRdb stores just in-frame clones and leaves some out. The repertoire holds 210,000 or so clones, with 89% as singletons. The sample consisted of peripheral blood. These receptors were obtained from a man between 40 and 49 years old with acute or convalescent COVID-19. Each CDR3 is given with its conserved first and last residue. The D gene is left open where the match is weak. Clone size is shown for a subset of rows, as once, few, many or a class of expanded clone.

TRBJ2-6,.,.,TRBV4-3,TGCGCCAGCAGCCAAGATGGAACAGGGAGCTCTGGGGCCAACGTCCTGACTTTC,CASSQDGTGSSGANVLTF
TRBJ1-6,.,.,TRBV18,TGTGCCAGCTCACCACGGGACACGTATAATTCACCCCTCCACTTT,CASSPRDTYNSPLHF
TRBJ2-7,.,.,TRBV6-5,TGTGCCAGCAGTTACGTCTTACTAGGAGGGACCTACGAGCAGTACTTC,CASSYVLLGGTYEQYF
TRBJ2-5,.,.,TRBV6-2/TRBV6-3,TGTGCCAGCAGTTACCCCCCCCGGGGGCAAGAGACCCAGTACTTC,CASSYPPRGQETQYF
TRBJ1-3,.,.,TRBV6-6,TGTGCCAGCAGTCCGGACGGGAACTCTGGAAACACCATATATTTT,CASSPDGNSGNTIYF
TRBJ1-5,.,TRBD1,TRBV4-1,TGCGCCAGCAGCCAAGAAGGGACAGGGGGTTATAGCAATCAGCCCCAGCATTTT,CASSQEGTGGYSNQPQHF
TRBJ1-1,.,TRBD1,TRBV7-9,TGTGCCAGCAGCGTAAATGACAGGGTTTGGACTGAAGCTTTCTTT,CASSVNDRVWTEAFF
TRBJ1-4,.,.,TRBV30,TGTGCCTGGAGGAGGGAGGTTTTTGCTGAAAAACTGTTTTTT,CAWRREVFAEKLFF
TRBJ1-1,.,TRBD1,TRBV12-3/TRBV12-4,TGTGCCAGCACTTACAGGGGAGGTACTGAAGCTTTCTTT,CASTYRGGTEAFF
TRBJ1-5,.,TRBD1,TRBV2,TGTGCCAGCAGTGCGGGACAGGGAGGTGAGGGCAATCAGCCCCAGCATTTT,CASSAGQGGEGNQPQHF
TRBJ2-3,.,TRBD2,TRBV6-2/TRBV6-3,TGTGCCAGCAGCCCTCTAGCGGGGGGGCCGGGTACAGATACGCAGTATTTT,CASSPLAGGPGTDTQYF
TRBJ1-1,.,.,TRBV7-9,TGTGCCAGCAGCCTTGAGGTCGGAACTGAAGCTTTCTTT,CASSLEVGTEAFF
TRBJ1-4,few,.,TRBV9,TGTGCCAGCAGCGTAGGTGACCAGGGCACGAGTGAAAAACTGTTTTTT,CASSVGDQGTSEKLFF
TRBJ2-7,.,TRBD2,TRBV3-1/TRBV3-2,TGTGCCAGCAGCCGCCTGACTAGCGGGGGGGCGTACGAGCAGTACTTC,CASSRLTSGGAYEQYF
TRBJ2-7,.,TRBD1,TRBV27,TGTGCCAGCAGTTCATCCGGGACAGGGTGGACCGAGCAGTACTTC,CASSSSGTGWTEQYF
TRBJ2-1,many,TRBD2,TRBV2,TGTGCCAGCAGTGAAAGCGGGGCCGGGACCAAGTTCTTC,CASSESGAGTKFF
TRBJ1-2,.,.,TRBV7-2,TGTGCCAGCAGTCTTGACAGGTTTGGCTACACCTTC,CASSLDRFGYTF
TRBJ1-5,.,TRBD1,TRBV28,TGTGCCAGCAGAACGACAGGGGGAGTTCAGCCCCAGCATTTT,CASRTTGGVQPQHF
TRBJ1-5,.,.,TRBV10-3,TGTGCCATCAGTGACCCTTCTAAGTCAGGGCCCCATCAGCCCCAGCATTTT,CAISDPSKSGPHQPQHF
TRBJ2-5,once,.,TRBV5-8,TGTGCCAGCAGCTTACCGGCGGAGATGCAAGAGACCCAGTACTTC,CASSLPAEMQETQYF
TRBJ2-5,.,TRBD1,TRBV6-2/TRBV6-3,TGTGCCAGCAGTTACACCCCTGGGACAGGAGAAGAGACCCAGTACTTC,CASSYTPGTGEETQYF
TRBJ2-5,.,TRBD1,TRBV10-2,TGCGCCAGCAGCGAAGCGGACAGGGTGGGAGAGACCCAGTACTTC,CASSEADRVGETQYF
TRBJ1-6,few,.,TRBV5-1,TGCGCCAGCAGCACGGGACAAGGGGGAATCCACTTT,CASSTGQGGIHF
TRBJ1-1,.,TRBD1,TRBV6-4,TGTGCCAGCAGTGTGACAGGGGGCACTGAAGCTTTCTTT,CASSVTGGTEAFF
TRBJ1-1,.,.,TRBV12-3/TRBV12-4,TGTGCCAGCAGCCCACAAAACACTGAAGCTTTCTTT,CASSPQNTEAFF
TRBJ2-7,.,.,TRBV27,TGTGCCAGCAGTTTCGGGATCGGCGAGCAGTACTTC,CASSFGIGEQYF
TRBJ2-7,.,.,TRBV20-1,TGCAGTGCCCTGGGCACTGAGCAGTACTTC,CSALGTEQYF
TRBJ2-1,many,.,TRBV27,TGTGCCAGCAGTCTTACTGGCGGACAAACCTACAATGAGCAGTTCTTC,CASSLTGGQTYNEQFF
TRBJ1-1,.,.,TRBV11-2,TGTGCCAGCAGCCCCTCTCGTTGGAACACTGAAGCTTTCTTT,CASSPSRWNTEAFF
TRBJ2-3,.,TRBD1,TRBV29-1,TGCAGCGTTGTTCCGGGACAGGGTACGCAGTATTTT,CSVVPGQGTQYF
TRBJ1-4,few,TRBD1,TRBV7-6,TGTGCCAGCAGCTTTGACAGGGGAAGAGGGGAAAAACTGTTTTTT,CASSFDRGRGEKLFF
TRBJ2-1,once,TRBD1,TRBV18,TGTGCCAGCTCAACCATCCGGACAGGGGCGACCGGTGAGCAGTTCTTC,CASSTIRTGATGEQFF
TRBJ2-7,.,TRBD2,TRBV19,TGTGCCAGTAGTATACCCGGACTAGGGACCGACGAGCAGTACTTC,CASSIPGLGTDEQYF
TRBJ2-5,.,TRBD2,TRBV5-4,TGTGCCAGCAGCCGCGGACTAGACAAAGAGACCCAGTACTTC,CASSRGLDKETQYF
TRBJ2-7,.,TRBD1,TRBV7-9,TGTGCCAGCGGCTGGGGACAGGGCTCCTACGAGCAGTACTTC,CASGWGQGSYEQYF